The 15 T cell receptor beta chains below come from one sample, sequenced in a study of radiation and T cells in renal cell carcinoma. Time point specified: baseline pretreatment blood. Sample treatment: 15 Gy SBRT to primary tumor, nephrectomy 4 weeks later. Only in-frame clones appear in the TCRdb table, and some are missing; sequencing was by immunoSEQ multiplex PCR. The sample lists 150,000 or so clones, roughly nine tenths occurring once. The sequenced sample was blood, obtained from a patient whose treatment included radiotherapy and nephrectomy. The receptors shown here come from a woman in her 70s with renal cell carcinoma.

As to this clone: This same CDR3 is encoded by further DNA sequences in the sample. V is TRBV19 and J is TRBJ2-7; 9 bases are a match to TRBD1. CDR1 and CDR2 (germline): LNHDA, SQIVND (reference sequence). The junction had 2 bases not matched to a gene; V was cut back by 6 bases and J by 2 bases. This CDR3 is built from 13 residues. CDR3: CASRGTGTYEQYF. The CDR3 nucleotides read TGTGCCAGTAGAGGGACAGGGACCTACGAGCAGTACTTC.

The chain uses TRBV5-1 and TRBJ1-2, with 9 bases fitting TRBD1. In germline, CDR1 is SGHRS, CDR2 YFSETQ. This CDR3 is 14 amino acids long. Germline trimming cut 7 bases from V and 2 bases from J; bases unmatched to any gene: 6. CDR3 amino acids: CASATTGGNYGYTF. The CDR3 nucleotides read TGCGCCAGCGCAACAACAGGGGGCAACTATGGCTACACCTTC.

J is TRBJ2-7 and V is TRBV7-9, with TRBD2 as a possible D gene (5 bases). Germline-derived CDR1 and CDR2 are SEHNR and FQNEAQ (reference sequence). The CDR3 has 13 residues. Trimming left V 1 base short and J 7 bases short, with 11 bases between. The CDR3 DNA follows: TGTGCCAGCAGCTTAGGAAAAGGGAGTGAGCAGTACTTC. It translates to CASSLGKGSEQYF.

This chain links TRBV5-4 with TRBJ1-2; D is uncertain. Germline values: CDR1 SGHNT, CDR2 YYREEE (reference sequence). The V end lost 0 bases, the J end lost 10 bases, and 13 bases lay between the germline ends. The CDR3 length is 13 residues. The CDR3 bases are TGTGCCAGCAGCTTGGATACCAAATTGTTCTACACCTTC. It codes for CASSLDTKLFYTF.

The CDR3 coding sequence is TGTGCCAGCAGTAGGACAGGGGAATCCTACGAGCAGTACTTC. Translating gives CASSRTGESYEQYF. The chain recombines TRBV6-1 with TRBJ2-7; 9 bases are a match to TRBD1. The junction had 3 bases not matched to a gene; V was cut back by 5 bases and J by 1 base. Germline lookup yields CDR1 MNHNS and CDR2 SASEGT. CDR3 size: 14 residues.

This clone was recorded only once. The rearrangement uses TRBV15 and TRBJ1-1, with 7 bases fitting TRBD1. The trim removed 2 bases at V and 5 bases at J, leaving 14 bases unmatched. Germline CDR1 reads LNHNV; CDR2 reads YYDKDF (reference sequence). The CDR3 is 17 amino acids. CDR3 protein: CATSRPARQGRRTEAFF. The CDR3 bases are TGTGCCACCAGCAGACCAGCTAGACAGGGAAGGAGGACTGAAGCTTTCTTT.

This clone was detected only once. The chain joins TRBV19 to TRBJ1-6, with D possibly being TRBD1 (5 bases). The CDR3 loop spans 17 amino acids. The V gene's germline CDR1 is LNHDA and CDR2 SQIVND (reference sequence). V was pared by 3 bases and J by 11 bases, with 23 bases between. CDR3 sequence reads: CASSMWADIGDLTPLHF. The CDR3 nucleotides are TGTGCCAGTAGTATGTGGGCGGACATCGGGGATTTGACACCCCTCCACTTT.

The V gene is TRBV27, the J gene TRBJ2-2; 10 positions match TRBD1. Germline V gives CDR1 MNHEY, CDR2 SMNVEV (reference sequence). This CDR3 has 14 amino acids. Trimming took 6 bases from V and 4 from J; bases not matched to a gene: 2. The CDR3 sequence is CASSRTGGTGELFF. CDR3 nucleotide sequence: TGTGCCAGCAGCAGGACAGGGGGCACCGGGGAGCTGTTTTTT.

This chain connects TRBV30 to TRBJ1-5; possible D gene TRBD1, 5 bases. Germline V CDR1 and CDR2: GTSNPN, SVGIG (reference sequence). Trimming pared 1 base from V and 6 bases from J, leaving 7 bases between. This CDR3 has 12 residues. The CDR3 here is CAWSGTGQPQHF. Here the CDR3 DNA reads TGTGCCTGGAGTGGTACAGGTCAGCCCCAGCATTTT.

The J gene is TRBJ2-3, the V gene TRBV4-2; D perhaps matches TRBD1 (5 bases). The length of the CDR3 is 14 residues. Trimming left V 1 base short and J 5 bases short, with 10 bases between. From germline, CDR1 is LGHNA and CDR2 YNFKEQ. The CDR3 reads CASSQGAGRDTQYF. In nucleotides, the CDR3 is TGTGCCAGCAGCCAAGGAGCAGGGCGAGATACGCAGTATTTT.

This chain connects TRBV5-4 to TRBJ1-6; no definite D call. This CDR3 spans 16 amino acids. CDR1 and CDR2 from the germline V gene are SGHNT and YYREEE (reference sequence). Trimming left V 0 bases short and J 2 bases short, with 9 bases between. CDR3 sequence (DNA): TGTGCCAGCAGCTTGGAGGGTTCCACCTATAATTCACCCCTCCACTTT. Amino acids: CASSLEGSTYNSPLHF.

The V call is TRBV29-1, the J call TRBJ2-7, with a possible D match to TRBD2 (6 bases). This CDR3 is built from 12 residues. The V end was cut by 4 bases, the J end by 4 bases, with 11 bases between. Per the germline V gene, CDR1 is SQVTM and CDR2 is ANQGSEA. The CDR3 sequence: CSVAEGRYEQYF. The CDR3 nucleotides are TGCAGCGTTGCAGAGGGGAGGTACGAGCAGTACTTC.

The chain links TRBV29-1 to TRBJ2-7; 9 positions match TRBD1. CDR1 is SQVTM, CDR2 ANQGSEA, per germline. V lost 1 base to trimming and J lost 4 bases; unmatched junction nucleotides: 2. This CDR3 region has 13 residues. The CDR3 DNA sequence: TGCAGCGTTGAAGGACAGGGGGTATACGAGCAGTACTTC. Translation: CSVEGQGVYEQYF.

The chain links TRBV11-2 to TRBJ2-1; D might be TRBD2 (6 bases). Trimming cost V 4 bases and J 4 bases, with 14 bases left between them. The germline V gene encodes CDR1 SGHAT and CDR2 FQNNGV. This CDR3 spans 15 amino acids. The DNA for the CDR3 is TGTGCCAGCAGCTATCTCGGGACTGATTACAATGAGCAGTTCTTC. Translating gives CASSYLGTDYNEQFF.

The chain recombines TRBV5-1 with TRBJ1-6; 9 bases line up with TRBD1. Germline trimming cut 0 bases from V and 10 bases from J; bases unmatched to any gene: 5. Germline-derived CDR1 and CDR2 are SGHRS and YFSETQ. CDR3 length equals 15 residues. For the CDR3, the DNA is TGCGCCAGCAGCTTGGCGGGACAGGGAGGATCACCCCTCCACTTT. As protein: CASSLAGQGGSPLHF.